This T cell receptor (beta chain) was observed in a study of shared clonotypes between healthy human individuals. Study results and caveats: Sharing across a few donors was seen in approximately 5.2% of naive CD4 clonotypes.

Of note for this clone: Its antigen is not known.

V was shortened by 2 bases and J by 1 base, with 11 bases between the two germline ends. Germline loops: CDR1 SEHNR, CDR2 FQNEAQ (reference sequence). There are 15 residues in the CDR3. Sequencing was performed with immunoSEQ multiplex PCR; in TCRdb, only in-frame clones are kept and a portion is missing. The sample lists 2 million to 2.5 million clones, approximately 94% occurring once. The specimen sequenced was naive CD4+ T cells sorted from blood. Indicated subset: CD45RA+ positively selected. The source of this sequence is a man between 18 and 35 years old in good health. The chain has TRBV7-9 and TRBJ1-1, with D perhaps matching TRBD1 (6 bases). The CDR3 here is CASSLKGGSNTEAFF. The CDR3 region has the DNA TGTGCCAGCAGCTTAAAGGGGGGGTCGAACACTGAAGCTTTCTTT.